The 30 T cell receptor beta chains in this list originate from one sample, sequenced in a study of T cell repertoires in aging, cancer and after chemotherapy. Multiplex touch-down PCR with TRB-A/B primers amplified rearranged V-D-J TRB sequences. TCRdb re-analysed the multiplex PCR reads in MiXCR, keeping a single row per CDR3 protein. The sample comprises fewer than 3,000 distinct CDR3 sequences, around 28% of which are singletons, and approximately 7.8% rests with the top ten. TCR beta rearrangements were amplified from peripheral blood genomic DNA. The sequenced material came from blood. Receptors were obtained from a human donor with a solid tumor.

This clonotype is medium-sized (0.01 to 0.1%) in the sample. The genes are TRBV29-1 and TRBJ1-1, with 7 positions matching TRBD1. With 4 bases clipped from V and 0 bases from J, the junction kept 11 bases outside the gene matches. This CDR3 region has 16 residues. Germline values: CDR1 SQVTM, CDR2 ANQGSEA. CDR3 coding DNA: TGCAGCGTTGTTGTACAGGGGAGATTCTTGAACACTGAAGCTTTCTTT. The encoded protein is CSVVVQGRFLNTEAFF.

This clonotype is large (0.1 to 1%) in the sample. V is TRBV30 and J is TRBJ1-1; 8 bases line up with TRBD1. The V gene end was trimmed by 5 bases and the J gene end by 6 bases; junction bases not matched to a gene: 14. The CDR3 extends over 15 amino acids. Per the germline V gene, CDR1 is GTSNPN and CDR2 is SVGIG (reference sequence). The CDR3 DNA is TGTGCCTGGCGATCTCCGGACAGGGCGAGCGCTGAAGCTTTCTTT. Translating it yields CAWRSPDRASAEAFF.

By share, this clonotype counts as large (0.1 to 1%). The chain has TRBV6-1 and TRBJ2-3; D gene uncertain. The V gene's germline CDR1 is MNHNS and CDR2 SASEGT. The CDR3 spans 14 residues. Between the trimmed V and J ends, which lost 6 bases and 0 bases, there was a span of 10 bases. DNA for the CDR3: TGTGCCAGCAGCTACACATTTAGCACAGATACGCAGTATTTT. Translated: CASSYTFSTDTQYF.

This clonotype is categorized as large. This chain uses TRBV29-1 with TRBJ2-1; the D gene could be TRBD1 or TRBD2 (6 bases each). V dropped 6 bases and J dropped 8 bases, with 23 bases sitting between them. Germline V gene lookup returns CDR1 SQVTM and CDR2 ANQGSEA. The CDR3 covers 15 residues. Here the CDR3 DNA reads TGCAGCGTGGCGGGACATACAACGGTCGGCGATGAGCAGTTCTTC. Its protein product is CSVAGHTTVGDEQFF.

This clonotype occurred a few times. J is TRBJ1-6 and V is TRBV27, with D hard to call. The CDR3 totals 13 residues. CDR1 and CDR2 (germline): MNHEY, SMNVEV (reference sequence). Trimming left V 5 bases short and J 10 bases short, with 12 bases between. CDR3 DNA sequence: TGTGCCAGCAGTGGCGGGGTCTTATCACCCCTCCACTTT. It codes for CASSGGVLSPLHF.

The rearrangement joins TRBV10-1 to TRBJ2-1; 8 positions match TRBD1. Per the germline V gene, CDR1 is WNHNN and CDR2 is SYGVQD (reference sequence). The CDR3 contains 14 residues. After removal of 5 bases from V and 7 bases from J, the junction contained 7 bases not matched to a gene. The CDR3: CASSPPDRGNEQFF. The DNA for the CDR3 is TGCGCCAGCAGTCCACCCGACAGGGGAAATGAGCAGTTCTTC.

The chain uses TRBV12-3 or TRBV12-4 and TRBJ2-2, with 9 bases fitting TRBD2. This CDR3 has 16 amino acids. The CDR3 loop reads CASGSGAGGYTGELFF. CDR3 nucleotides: TGTGCTAGTGGTTCCGGAGCGGGGGGATACACCGGGGAGCTGTTTTTT.

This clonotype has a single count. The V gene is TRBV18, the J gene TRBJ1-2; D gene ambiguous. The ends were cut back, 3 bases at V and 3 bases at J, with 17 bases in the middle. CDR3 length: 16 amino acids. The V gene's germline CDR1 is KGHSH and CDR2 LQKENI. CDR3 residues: CASSPNDGRPHYGYTF. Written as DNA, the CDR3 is TGTGCCAGCTCACCCAACGACGGCAGACCTCACTATGGCTACACCTTC.

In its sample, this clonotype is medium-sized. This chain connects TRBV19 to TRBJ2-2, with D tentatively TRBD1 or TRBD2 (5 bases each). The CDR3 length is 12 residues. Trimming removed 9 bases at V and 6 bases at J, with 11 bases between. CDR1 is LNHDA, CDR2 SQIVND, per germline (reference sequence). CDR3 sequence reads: CARIPGPGELFF. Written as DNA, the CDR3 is TGTGCCAGGATCCCGGGGCCCGGGGAGCTGTTTTTT.

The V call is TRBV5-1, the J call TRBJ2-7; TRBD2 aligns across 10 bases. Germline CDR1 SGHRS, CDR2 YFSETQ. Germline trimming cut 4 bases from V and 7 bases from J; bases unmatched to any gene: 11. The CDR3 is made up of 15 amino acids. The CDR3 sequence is CASSPQRGGGLEQYF. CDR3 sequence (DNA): TGCGCCAGCAGCCCCCAGCGGGGGGGCGGCTTAGAGCAGTACTTC.

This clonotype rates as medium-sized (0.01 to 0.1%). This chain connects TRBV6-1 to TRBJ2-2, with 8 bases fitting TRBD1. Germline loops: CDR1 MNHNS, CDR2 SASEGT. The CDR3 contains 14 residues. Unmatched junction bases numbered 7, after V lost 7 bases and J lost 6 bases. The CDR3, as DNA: TGTGCCAGCATCCGAGACAGGGGCCCCGGGGAGCTGTTTTTT. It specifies CASIRDRGPGELFF.

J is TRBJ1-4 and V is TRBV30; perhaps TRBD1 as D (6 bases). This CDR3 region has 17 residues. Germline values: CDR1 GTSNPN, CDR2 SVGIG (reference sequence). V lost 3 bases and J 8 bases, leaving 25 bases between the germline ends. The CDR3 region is CAWRGRVETGRREKLFF. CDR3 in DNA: TGTGCCTGGAGGGGTCGGGTTGAGACAGGAAGAAGGGAAAAACTGTTTTTT.

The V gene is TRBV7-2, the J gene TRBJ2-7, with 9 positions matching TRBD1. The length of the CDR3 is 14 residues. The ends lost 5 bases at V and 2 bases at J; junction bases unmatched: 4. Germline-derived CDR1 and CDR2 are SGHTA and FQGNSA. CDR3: CASSVGQGPYEQYF. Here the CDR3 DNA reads TGTGCCAGCAGCGTGGGACAGGGACCCTACGAGCAGTACTTC.

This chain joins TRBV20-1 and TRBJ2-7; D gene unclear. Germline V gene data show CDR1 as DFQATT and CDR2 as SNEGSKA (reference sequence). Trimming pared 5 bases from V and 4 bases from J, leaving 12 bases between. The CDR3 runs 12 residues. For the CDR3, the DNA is TGCAGTGCTCAGTACGTGAGTTACGAGCAGTACTTC. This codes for CSAQYVSYEQYF.

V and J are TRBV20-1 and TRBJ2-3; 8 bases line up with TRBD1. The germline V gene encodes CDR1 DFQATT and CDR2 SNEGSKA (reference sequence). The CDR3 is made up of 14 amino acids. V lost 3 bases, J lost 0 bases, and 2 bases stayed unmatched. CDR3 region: CSARGQASTDTQYF. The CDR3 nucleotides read TGCAGTGCTAGGGGACAGGCTAGCACAGATACGCAGTATTTT.

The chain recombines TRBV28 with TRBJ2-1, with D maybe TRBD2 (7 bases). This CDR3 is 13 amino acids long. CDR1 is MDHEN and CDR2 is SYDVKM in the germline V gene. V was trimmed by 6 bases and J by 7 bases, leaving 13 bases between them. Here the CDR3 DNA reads TGTGCCAGCAGGGGGGGGCCTAGAAATGAGCAGTTCTTC. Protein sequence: CASRGGPRNEQFF.

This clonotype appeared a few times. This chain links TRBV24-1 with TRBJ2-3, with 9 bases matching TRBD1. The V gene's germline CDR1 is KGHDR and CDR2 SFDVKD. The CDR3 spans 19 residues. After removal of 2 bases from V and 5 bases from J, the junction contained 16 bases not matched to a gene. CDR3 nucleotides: TGTGCCACCAGTGATTCCGGAGGGGGGACAGGGACCGTACTAGATACGCAGTATTTT. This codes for CATSDSGGGTGTVLDTQYF.

CDR3 nucleotides: TGTGCCAGCAGCTTAGGGCAGGTGCACTATGGCTACACCTTC. Its translation is CASSLGQVHYGYTF. V and J are TRBV13 and TRBJ1-2; the D is unclear. This CDR3 region has 14 residues. Between the trimmed V and J ends, which lost 0 bases and 3 bases, there was a span of 8 bases. CDR1 and CDR2 from the germline V gene are PRHDT and FYEKMQ (reference sequence).

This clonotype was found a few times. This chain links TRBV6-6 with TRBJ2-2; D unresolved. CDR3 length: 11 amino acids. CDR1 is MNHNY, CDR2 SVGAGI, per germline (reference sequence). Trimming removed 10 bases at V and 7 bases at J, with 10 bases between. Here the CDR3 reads CAIYAGGELFF. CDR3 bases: TGTGCCATTTATGCCGGCGGGGAGCTGTTTTTT.

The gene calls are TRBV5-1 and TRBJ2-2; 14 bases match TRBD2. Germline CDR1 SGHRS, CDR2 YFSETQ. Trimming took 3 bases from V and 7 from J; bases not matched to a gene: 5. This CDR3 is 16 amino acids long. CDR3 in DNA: TGCGCCAGCAGCTACGGACTAGCGGGGGGTCACGGGGAGCTGTTTTTT. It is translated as CASSYGLAGGHGELFF.

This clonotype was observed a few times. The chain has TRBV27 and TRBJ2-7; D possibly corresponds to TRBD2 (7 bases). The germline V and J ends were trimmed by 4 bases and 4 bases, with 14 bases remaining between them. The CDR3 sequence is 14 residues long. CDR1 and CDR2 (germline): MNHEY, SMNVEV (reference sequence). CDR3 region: CASSWSGGQYEQYF. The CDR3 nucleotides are TGTGCCAGCAGTTGGTCCGGGGGGCAGTACGAGCAGTACTTC.

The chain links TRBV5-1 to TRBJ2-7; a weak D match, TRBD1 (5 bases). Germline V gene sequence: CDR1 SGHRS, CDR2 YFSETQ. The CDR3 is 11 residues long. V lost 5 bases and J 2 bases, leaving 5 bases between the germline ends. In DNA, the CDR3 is TGCGCCAGCAGGACAGCCTACGAGCAGTACTTC. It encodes CASRTAYEQYF.

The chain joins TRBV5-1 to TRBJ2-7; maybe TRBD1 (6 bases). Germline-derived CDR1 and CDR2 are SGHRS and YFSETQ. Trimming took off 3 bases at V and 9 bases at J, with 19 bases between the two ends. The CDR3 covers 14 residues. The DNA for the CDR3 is TGCGCCAGCAGCTCCAGGGGCTCTTTCGAAGGGCAGTACTTC. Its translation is CASSSRGSFEGQYF.

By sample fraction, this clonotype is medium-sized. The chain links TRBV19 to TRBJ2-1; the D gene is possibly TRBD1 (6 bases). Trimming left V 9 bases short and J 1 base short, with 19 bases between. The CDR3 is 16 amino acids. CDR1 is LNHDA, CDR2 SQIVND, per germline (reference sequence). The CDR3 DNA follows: TGTGCCAGCCGGGACCCCCTAAGGGGGTCCTACAATGAGCAGTTCTTC. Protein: CASRDPLRGSYNEQFF. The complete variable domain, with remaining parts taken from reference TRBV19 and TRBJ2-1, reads DGGITQSPKYLFRKEGQNVTLSCEQNLNHDAMYWYRQDPGQGLRLIYYSQIVNDFQKGDIAEGYSVSREKKESFPLTVTSAQKNPTAFYLCASRDPLRGSYNEQFFGPGTRLTVL.

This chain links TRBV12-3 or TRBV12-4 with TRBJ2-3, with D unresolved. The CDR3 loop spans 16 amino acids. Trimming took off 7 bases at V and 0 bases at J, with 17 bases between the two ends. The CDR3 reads CASNLRIKGSTDTQYF. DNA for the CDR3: TGTGCCAGCAACCTACGAATCAAGGGAAGCACAGATACGCAGTATTTT.

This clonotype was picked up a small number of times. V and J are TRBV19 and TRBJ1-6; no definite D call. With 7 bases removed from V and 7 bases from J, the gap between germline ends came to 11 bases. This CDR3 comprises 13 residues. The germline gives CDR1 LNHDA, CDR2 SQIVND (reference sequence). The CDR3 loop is CASNLKANSPLHF. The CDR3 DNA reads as TGTGCCAGTAACCTCAAGGCGAATTCACCCCTCCACTTT.

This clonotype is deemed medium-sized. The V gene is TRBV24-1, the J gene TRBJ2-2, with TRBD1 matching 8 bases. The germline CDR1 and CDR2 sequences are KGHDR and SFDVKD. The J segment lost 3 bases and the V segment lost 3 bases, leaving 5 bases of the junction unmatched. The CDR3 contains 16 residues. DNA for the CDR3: TGTGCCACCAGTGATCGTGCAGGGGGCTACACCGGGGAGCTGTTTTTT. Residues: CATSDRAGGYTGELFF.

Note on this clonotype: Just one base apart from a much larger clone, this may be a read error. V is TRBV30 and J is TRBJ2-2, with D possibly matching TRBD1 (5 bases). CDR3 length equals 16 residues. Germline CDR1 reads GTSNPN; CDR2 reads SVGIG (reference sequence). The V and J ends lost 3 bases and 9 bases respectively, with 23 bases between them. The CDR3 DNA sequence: TGTGCCTGGAGGGGTATAAGGGGAAGGAATACCAGGGAGCTGTTTTTT. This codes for CAWRGIRGRNTRELFF. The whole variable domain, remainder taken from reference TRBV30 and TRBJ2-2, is SQTIHQWPATLVQPVGSPLSLECTVEGTSNPNLYWYRQAAGRGLQLLFYSVGIGQISSEVPQNLSASRPQDRQFILSSKKLLLSDSGFYLCAWRGIRGRNTRELFFGEGSRLTVL.

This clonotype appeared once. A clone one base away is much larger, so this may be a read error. CDR3 nucleotide sequence: TGTGCCAGTAGTACGAACATACAAGAGACCCAGTACTTC. This codes for CASSTNIQETQYF. The chain is built from TRBV19 and TRBJ2-5; D gene uncertain. There are 13 residues in the CDR3. Trimming pared 4 bases from V and 2 bases from J, leaving 8 bases between. Germline CDR1 LNHDA, CDR2 SQIVND (reference sequence). Supplemented by reference TRBV19 and TRBJ2-5, the full variable domain reads DGGITQSPKYLFRKEGQNVTLSCEQNLNHDAMYWYRQDPGQGLRLIYYSQIVNDFQKGDIAEGYSVSREKKESFPLTVTSAQKNPTAFYLCASSTNIQETQYFGPGTRLLVL.

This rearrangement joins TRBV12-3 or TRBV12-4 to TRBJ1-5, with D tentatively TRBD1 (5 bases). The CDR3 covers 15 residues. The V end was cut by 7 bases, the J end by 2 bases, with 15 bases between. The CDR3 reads CASTVARGGNQPQHF. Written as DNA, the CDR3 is TGTGCCAGCACCGTTGCGAGGGGCGGCAATCAGCCCCAGCATTTT.